A selection of T cell receptor beta chains follows, all from one sample in a study of T cell responses to AZD1222 COVID-19 vaccine. Some clones are missing from TCRdb's copy, which holds only in-frame ones; the method was immunoSEQ multiplex PCR. The data contain around 170,000 clones, around 90% of them singletons. Specimen: peripheral blood, collected on day 0 of AZD1222 vaccination. The receptors were sampled from an adult in good health. Each CDR3 is given without its conserved first and last residue. Where a row states a size, it is once, few, many or the class of an expanded clone; other rows omit it.

J: TRBJ1-6
V: TRBV2
size: .
CDR3: ASRGAGFLNSPLH

J: TRBJ1-2
V: TRBV7-8
size: once
CDR3: ASSAGTGGRGYT

J: TRBJ2-3
V: TRBV15
size: .
CDR3: ATSRDLGRGGQGTQY

J: TRBJ2-1
V: TRBV7-9
size: .
CDR3: ASSLGRGLNNEQF

J: TRBJ2-1
V: TRBV29-1
size: .
CDR3: SVGTSYNEQF

J: TRBJ1-2
V: TRBV11-2
size: once
CDR3: ASSLDQDRGGGYT

J: TRBJ1-6
V: TRBV6-4
size: once
CDR3: ASSDSLGQGAGSGNSPLH

J: TRBJ2-7
V: TRBV27
size: .
CDR3: ASSLEGLASEQY

J: TRBJ1-2
V: TRBV20-1
size: .
CDR3: SASPELYGYT

J: TRBJ2-2
V: TRBV5-5
size: .
CDR3: ASSFLAGDTGELF

J: TRBJ2-1
V: TRBV7-6
size: .
CDR3: ASSRQDHNEQF

J: TRBJ2-7
V: TRBV10-3
size: .
CDR3: AISDRGLSEQY

J: TRBJ2-3
V: TRBV4-1
size: once
CDR3: ASSQTDGTDTQY

J: TRBJ2-1
V: TRBV6-2/TRBV6-3
size: .
CDR3: ASSLGRQYNEQF

J: TRBJ1-2
V: TRBV7-9
size: .
CDR3: ASSLEQGAGYT

J: TRBJ1-4
V: TRBV18
size: .
CDR3: ASSPRENEKLF

J: TRBJ2-7
V: TRBV6-5
size: once
CDR3: ASQGEDYEQY

J: TRBJ1-5
V: TRBV5-5
size: .
CDR3: ASSVSPTDNQPQH

J: TRBJ2-5
V: TRBV28
size: once
CDR3: ASSKGPQETQY

J: TRBJ1-2
V: TRBV9
size: once
CDR3: ASSGGTGPSGYT

J: TRBJ1-6
V: TRBV19
size: .
CDR3: ASSIASSYNSPLH

J: TRBJ2-2
V: TRBV18
size: .
CDR3: ASHQAGANTGELF

J: TRBJ1-2
V: TRBV6-2/TRBV6-3
size: .
CDR3: ASSYGAGGHGYT

J: TRBJ1-6
V: TRBV3-1/TRBV3-2
size: few
CDR3: ASSQGAVSPLH

J: TRBJ1-4
V: TRBV19
size: .
CDR3: ASSTGTVGEKLF

J: TRBJ2-3
V: TRBV7-9
size: few
CDR3: ASSPLVVGTDTQY

J: TRBJ2-7
V: TRBV19
size: .
CDR3: ASSPRHSYEQY

J: TRBJ1-2
V: TRBV7-8
size: .
CDR3: ASSLYRDRPAYGYT

J: TRBJ1-5
V: TRBV7-2
size: .
CDR3: ASSLRTENQPQH

J: TRBJ1-1
V: TRBV12-5
size: .
CDR3: ASGQKGYSTEAF

J: TRBJ1-3
V: TRBV5-6
size: .
CDR3: ASSFRTGGTGNTIY

J: TRBJ2-3
V: TRBV27
size: few
CDR3: ASSTGGHTDTQY

J: TRBJ1-4
V: TRBV4-1
size: few
CDR3: ASSSEATNEKLF

J: TRBJ2-3
V: TRBV7-3
size: .
CDR3: ASSLDSGTDTQY

J: TRBJ2-3
V: TRBV11-2
size: .
CDR3: ASSPRGSGGHTDTQY

J: TRBJ2-7
V: TRBV28
size: .
CDR3: ASSLWQQNPDRGRTYEQY

J: TRBJ2-7
V: TRBV27
size: once
CDR3: ASSKTSPRYEQY

J: TRBJ2-3
V: TRBV7-9
size: .
CDR3: ASSYGTGDEY

J: TRBJ2-5
V: TRBV29-1
size: .
CDR3: SAGTTETQY